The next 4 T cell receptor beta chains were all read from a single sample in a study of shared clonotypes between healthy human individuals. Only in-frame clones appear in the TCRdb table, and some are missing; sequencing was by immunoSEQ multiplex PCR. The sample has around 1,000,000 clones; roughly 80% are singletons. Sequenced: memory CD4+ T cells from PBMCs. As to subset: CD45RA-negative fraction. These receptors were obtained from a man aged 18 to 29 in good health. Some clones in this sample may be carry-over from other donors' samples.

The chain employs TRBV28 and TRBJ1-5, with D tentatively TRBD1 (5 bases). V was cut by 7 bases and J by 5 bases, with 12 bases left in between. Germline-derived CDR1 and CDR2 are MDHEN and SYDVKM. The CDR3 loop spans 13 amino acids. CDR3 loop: CASNPDTYQPQHF. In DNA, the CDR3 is TGTGCCAGCAATCCGGACACGTATCAGCCCCAGCATTTT.

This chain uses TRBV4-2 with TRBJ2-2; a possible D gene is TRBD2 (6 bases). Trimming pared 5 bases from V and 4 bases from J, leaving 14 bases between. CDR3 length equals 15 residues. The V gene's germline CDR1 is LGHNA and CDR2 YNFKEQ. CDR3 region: CASSVPAGGTGELFF. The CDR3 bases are TGTGCCAGCAGCGTTCCAGCGGGCGGCACCGGGGAGCTGTTTTTT.

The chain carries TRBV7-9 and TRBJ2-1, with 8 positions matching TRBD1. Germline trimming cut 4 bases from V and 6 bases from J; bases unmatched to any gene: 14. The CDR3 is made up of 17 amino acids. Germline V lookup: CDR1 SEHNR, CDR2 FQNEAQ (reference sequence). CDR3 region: CASSSPPLAGGLNEQFF. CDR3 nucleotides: TGTGCCAGCAGCTCTCCCCCCCTGGCAGGGGGCCTCAATGAGCAGTTCTTC.

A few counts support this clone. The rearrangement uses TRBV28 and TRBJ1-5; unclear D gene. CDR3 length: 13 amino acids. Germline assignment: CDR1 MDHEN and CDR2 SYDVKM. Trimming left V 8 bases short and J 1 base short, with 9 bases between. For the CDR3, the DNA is TGTGCCAGCGGACGGGGAAGCAATCAGCCCCAGCATTTT. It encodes CASGRGSNQPQHF.